What follows are 24 T cell receptor beta chains derived from one specimen sequenced in a study of OX40 agonist ivuxolimab in advanced cancers. The library came from the immunoSEQ multiplex PCR assay. Imported from immuneACCESS, the table was reduced by TCRdb to in-frame sequences with V and J called. These copies leave out some clones; in studies compared against another copy, an unresolved V gene accounts for under half, and the cause of the remainder is not known. A total of roughly 86,000 clones appear in this sample, roughly nine tenths of them only once. Clones ranked in the top ten supply 1% to 1.3% of the sample. This sample comprised CD4+ or CD8+ T cells sorted from blood, obtained in a trial of the OX40 agonist ivuxolimab. The receptors stem from an adult with an advanced solid tumor such as melanoma, head and neck, liver or kidney cancer.

The chain employs TRBV7-2 and TRBJ2-7; 12 nucleotides match TRBD2. CDR3 length equals 16 residues. CDR1 and CDR2 (germline): SGHTA, FQGNSA. The V segment lost 5 bases and the J segment 4 bases; nucleotides outside the gene matches: 9. The CDR3 DNA follows: TGTGCCAGCAGCCCAGTAGGGACTAGCGGGTCTTACGAGCAGTACTTC. It translates to CASSPVGTSGSYEQYF.

The J gene is TRBJ2-7, the V gene TRBV6-6; D gene unclear. Trimming cost V 2 bases and J 3 bases, with 8 bases left between them. The CDR3 has 13 amino acids. CDR1 and CDR2 (germline): MNHNY, SVGAGI (reference sequence). Here the CDR3 reads CASSYRLHYEQYF. The CDR3 DNA follows: TGTGCCAGCAGTTACCGACTCCACTACGAGCAGTACTTC.

The J gene is TRBJ1-1, the V gene TRBV5-4, with a weak D call TRBD1 (5 bases). Trimming stripped 4 bases from V and 5 bases from J, with 27 bases between. Germline V CDR1 and CDR2: SGHNT, YYREEE (reference sequence). CDR3 length: 18 residues. The CDR3 nucleotides are TGTGCCAGCAGCCCTTGGGGCAGAATGGCGGGAGGGGAGACTGAAGCTTTCTTT. This translates into CASSPWGRMAGGETEAFF. The variable domain in full, completed from reference TRBV5-4 and TRBJ1-1, reads ETGVTQSPTHLIKTRGQQVTLRCSSQSGHNTVSWYQQALGQGPQFIFQYYREEENGRGNFPPRFSGLQFPNYSSELNVNALELDDSALYLCASSPWGRMAGGETEAFFGQGTRLTVV.

This chain links TRBV7-3 with TRBJ2-2, with TRBD1 as a possible D gene (6 bases). In germline, CDR1 is SGHTA, CDR2 FQGTGA. The V end was cut by 5 bases, the J end by 6 bases, with 13 bases between. This CDR3 comprises 14 residues. For the CDR3, the DNA is TGTGCCAGCAGCCGTTACAGGGACGCCGGGGAGCTGTTTTTT. Protein: CASSRYRDAGELFF.

This rearrangement joins TRBV4-1 to TRBJ2-1; D is unresolved. There are 15 residues in the CDR3. V lost 0 bases to trimming and J lost 9 bases, with 15 bases between them. Germline V gene data show CDR1 as MGHRA and CDR2 as YSYEKL. The CDR3 bases are TGCGCCAGCAGCCAAGACAGAAATATAGTCAGTGAGCAGTTCTTC. It encodes CASSQDRNIVSEQFF.

The CDR3 sequence is CASSREVSGRALGELFF. The CDR3, as DNA: TGCGCCAGCAGCCGAGAGGTTAGCGGGAGGGCCCTCGGGGAGCTGTTTTTT. The chain couples TRBV4-1 to TRBJ2-2; 11 bases fit TRBD2. Unmatched junction bases numbered 11, after V lost 4 bases and J lost 7 bases. CDR3 length: 17 amino acids. Germline V gives CDR1 MGHRA, CDR2 YSYEKL.

This CDR3 reads CASSLDWGPQHF. The CDR3 nucleotides are TGTGCCAGCAGCTTAGATTGGGGGCCCCAGCATTTT. The chain links TRBV7-2 to TRBJ1-5; no clear D. The CDR3 runs to 12 residues. With 1 base removed from V and 9 bases from J, the gap between germline ends came to 7 bases. From germline, CDR1 is SGHTA and CDR2 FQGNSA. Full variable domain (outside the CDR3, taken from reference TRBV7-2 and TRBJ1-5): GAGVSQSPSNKVTEKGKDVELRCDPISGHTALYWYRQSLGQGLEFLIYFQGNSAPDKSGLPSDRFSAERTGGSVSTLTIQRTQQEDSAVYLCASSLDWGPQHFGDGTRLSIL.

This clone came up once. The V gene is TRBV19, the J gene TRBJ1-5; 12 bases fit TRBD1. With V trimmed by 6 bases and J by 2 bases, 11 bases remained unmatched. This CDR3 comprises 18 residues. Per germline, CDR1 LNHDA and CDR2 SQIVND (reference sequence). The CDR3: CASSPGTGGFSGNQPQHF. The DNA for the CDR3 is TGTGCCAGTAGCCCCGGGACAGGGGGCTTCAGTGGCAATCAGCCCCAGCATTTT.

This clone was seen only once. The chain joins TRBV2 to TRBJ1-5, with TRBD1 as a possible D gene (5 bases). The CDR3 length is 16 residues. CDR1 is SNHLY, CDR2 FYNNEI, per germline. Trimming cost V 6 bases and J 9 bases, with 24 bases left between them. The CDR3 sequence is CASRTGQGPSLGPQHF. CDR3 sequence (DNA): TGTGCCAGCAGGACGGGCCAGGGTCCCTCCCTGGGGCCCCAGCATTTT.

This clone was observed a handful of times. The same CDR3 can be traced to other DNA sequences in this sample. V is TRBV28 and J is TRBJ1-5, with D unclear. V lost 8 bases, J lost 3 bases, and 8 bases lay in between. The CDR3 sequence is 12 residues long. Germline V gene lookup returns CDR1 MDHEN and CDR2 SYDVKM. The chain's CDR3 is CASRASNQPQHF. CDR3 DNA sequence: TGTGCCAGCCGGGCCTCCAATCAGCCCCAGCATTTT.

The genes are TRBV2 and TRBJ2-1; 13 bases are a match to TRBD2. With 4 bases clipped from V and 9 bases from J, the junction kept 12 bases outside the gene matches. Germline values: CDR1 SNHLY, CDR2 FYNNEI. The CDR3 has 17 amino acids. This chain's CDR3 is CASSVGLAGIGGGEQFF. The CDR3 nucleotides read TGTGCCAGCAGTGTGGGACTAGCGGGAATCGGGGGAGGTGAGCAGTTCTTC.

This rearrangement joins TRBV5-1 to TRBJ2-5; the match to TRBD2 covers 9 bases. The CDR3 is 19 amino acids. The V segment lost 0 bases and the J segment 4 bases; nucleotides outside the gene matches: 16. The germline gives CDR1 SGHRS, CDR2 YFSETQ. Here the CDR3 DNA reads TGCGCCAGCAGCTTGGCCTTCGCTAGCGGGGCGGGGATGGGAGAGACCCAGTACTTC. Translated, it gives CASSLAFASGAGMGETQYF.

CDR3 DNA sequence: TGTGCCTGGACTAGCGGGCCTACTAACAATGAGCAGTTCTTC. It yields the protein CAWTSGPTNNEQFF. The V call is TRBV30, the J call TRBJ2-1, with TRBD2 identical over 8 bases. With 4 bases clipped from V and 5 bases from J, the junction kept 7 bases outside the gene matches. The CDR3 consists of 14 residues. The germline V gene encodes CDR1 GTSNPN and CDR2 SVGIG (reference sequence).

The chain recombines TRBV6-6 with TRBJ2-7; tentative D call: TRBD2 (5 bases). This CDR3 has 13 residues. The V gene lost 7 bases and the J gene lost 7 bases, with 17 bases spanning the gap. Per germline, CDR1 MNHNY and CDR2 SVGAGI (reference sequence). DNA for the CDR3: TGTGCCAGCACTACTACCACTAGTAAGGAGCAGTACTTC. This codes for CASTTTTSKEQYF.

This clone was counted only a few times. The chain links TRBV18 to TRBJ1-5; the D gene is possibly TRBD1 (6 bases). Germline V lookup: CDR1 KGHSH, CDR2 LQKENI. The ends were cut back, 8 bases at V and 1 base at J, with 15 bases in the middle. CDR3 length equals 15 residues. The CDR3 region is CASALAGASNQPQHF. The CDR3 DNA is TGTGCCAGCGCGCTCGCGGGGGCGAGCAATCAGCCCCAGCATTTT.

This chain uses TRBV27 with TRBJ2-2, with D uncertain. The CDR3 is 13 amino acids. Germline V gene sequence: CDR1 MNHEY, CDR2 SMNVEV (reference sequence). V lost 1 base, J lost 3 bases, and 3 bases lay in between. CDR3 residues: CASSLWDTGELFF. As DNA, the CDR3 is TGTGCCAGCAGTTTATGGGACACCGGGGAGCTGTTTTTT.

The chain joins TRBV7-2 to TRBJ1-4; TRBD1 is a possible D gene (6 bases). The V and J ends lost 2 bases and 2 bases respectively, with 18 bases between them. Germline V gives CDR1 SGHTA, CDR2 FQGNSA. This CDR3 has 18 amino acids. The CDR3 region is CASSLSQGPGATNEKLFF. CDR3 sequence (DNA): TGTGCCAGCAGCTTATCTCAGGGGCCGGGCGCGACTAATGAAAAACTGTTTTTT.

The sample holds a few counts of this clone. The chain joins TRBV28 to TRBJ1-4; 11 positions agree with TRBD1. Per the germline V gene, CDR1 is MDHEN and CDR2 is SYDVKM. Trimming at V came to 7 bases and at J to 6 bases, leaving 10 bases not matched to a gene. The CDR3 has 16 amino acids. The CDR3 loop reads CASKWTGGDLDEKLFF. In DNA form, the CDR3 reads TGTGCCAGCAAATGGACAGGGGGCGATCTTGATGAAAAACTGTTTTTT.

This clone appeared once. The rearrangement joins TRBV6-5 to TRBJ1-2; 8 bases align to TRBD1. This CDR3 is 14 amino acids long. V was pared by 6 bases and J by 8 bases, with 11 bases of the junction left unmatched. Germline assignment: CDR1 MNHEY and CDR2 SVGAGI. The DNA of the CDR3 is TGTGCCAGCAGGCGACCCGGGACAGGTTGGGGCTACACCTTC. Translated, it gives CASRRPGTGWGYTF.

V and J are TRBV28 and TRBJ2-2; D remains unclear. This CDR3 has 15 residues. Germline V gene data show CDR1 as MDHEN and CDR2 as SYDVKM. V was trimmed by 6 bases and J by 4 bases, leaving 15 bases between them. CDR3 DNA sequence: TGTGCCAGCAGCCTACCCACATTTTCCACCGGGGAGCTGTTTTTT. This codes for CASSLPTFSTGELFF.

This clone was seen once. This chain uses TRBV29-1 with TRBJ1-4; 8 nucleotides agree with TRBD1. This CDR3 is built from 13 residues. Germline lookup yields CDR1 SQVTM and CDR2 ANQGSEA. With 5 bases clipped from V and 7 bases from J, the junction kept 6 bases outside the gene matches. The CDR3: CSVSRGRGEKLFF. The CDR3 DNA sequence: TGCAGCGTTTCCAGGGGGCGGGGTGAAAAACTGTTTTTT.

This chain uses TRBV5-6 with TRBJ2-7; D is ambiguous. CDR1 and CDR2 (germline): SGHDT, YYEEEE. The V gene lost 0 bases and the J gene lost 4 bases, with 5 bases spanning the gap. CDR3 length: 12 residues. The CDR3 coding sequence is TGTGCCAGCAGCTTGGGTCGTTACGAGCAGTACTTC. Its translation: CASSLGRYEQYF. The full variable domain, completed using reference TRBV5-6 and TRBJ2-7, is DAGVTQSPTHLIKTRGQQVTLRCSPKSGHDTVSWYQQALGQGPQFIFQYYEEEERQRGNFPDRFSGHQFPNYSSELNVNALLLGDSALYLCASSLGRYEQYFGPGTRLTVT.

This sequence joins TRBV18 and TRBJ1-3, with D possibly TRBD1 on 6 matching bases. Germline values: CDR1 KGHSH, CDR2 LQKENI. The CDR3 runs to 14 residues. V lost 4 bases and J 6 bases, leaving 13 bases between the germline ends. The chain's CDR3 is CASSLQGGENTIYF. The CDR3 bases are TGTGCCAGCTCACTACAGGGAGGTGAAAACACCATATATTTT.

The chain is built from TRBV30 and TRBJ2-2; weak D call: TRBD2 (5 bases). The CDR3 consists of 15 residues. V lost 3 bases to trimming and J lost 6 bases, with 17 bases between them. Germline V gene sequence: CDR1 GTSNPN, CDR2 SVGIG (reference sequence). Written as DNA, the CDR3 is TGTGCCTGGAGGAGACTCCAAGGAGGAGCCGGGGAGCTGTTTTTT. This gives the protein CAWRRLQGGAGELFF.